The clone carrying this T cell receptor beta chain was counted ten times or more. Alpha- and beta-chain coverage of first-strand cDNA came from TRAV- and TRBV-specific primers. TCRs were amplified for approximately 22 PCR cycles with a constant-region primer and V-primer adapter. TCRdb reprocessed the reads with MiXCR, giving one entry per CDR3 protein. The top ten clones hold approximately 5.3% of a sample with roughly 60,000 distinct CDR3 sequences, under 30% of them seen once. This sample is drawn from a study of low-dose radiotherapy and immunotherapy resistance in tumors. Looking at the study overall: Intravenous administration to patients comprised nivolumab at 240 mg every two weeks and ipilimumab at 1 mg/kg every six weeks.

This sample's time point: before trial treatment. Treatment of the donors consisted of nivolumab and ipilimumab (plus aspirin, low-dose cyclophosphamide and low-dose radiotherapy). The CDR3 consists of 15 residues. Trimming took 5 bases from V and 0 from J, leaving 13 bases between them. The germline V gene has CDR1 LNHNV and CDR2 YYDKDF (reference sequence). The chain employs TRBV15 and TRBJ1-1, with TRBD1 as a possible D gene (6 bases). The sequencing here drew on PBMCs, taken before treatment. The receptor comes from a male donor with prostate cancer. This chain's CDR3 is CATSDRDTLNTEAFF. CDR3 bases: TGTGCCACCAGCGACCGGGACACTCTGAACACTGAAGCTTTCTTT.